This TCR beta chain derives from a study of blood T cell repertoires in COVID-19. As handled by the study authors: Amplification from reference gene primers served as the basis for estimated nucleated cell counts. Libraries were prepared by immunoSEQ multiplex PCR; TCRdb keeps only in-frame clonotypes and omits some of them. That table is the source of V, J and clone size, and D and trimming were worked out from the DNA. The table records 150,000 to 200,000 clones, 82% of them present only once. Germline-derived CDR1 and CDR2 are LGHNA and YNFKEQ. V was pared by 4 bases and J by 4 bases, with 7 bases of the junction left unmatched. This CDR3 comprises 15 residues.

The gene calls are TRBV4-2 and TRBJ2-3; 8 bases match TRBD1. This TCR came from a woman aged 55-75 years with acute COVID-19. The material sequenced was PBMCs or T cells enriched from blood (not recorded which). CDR3 sequence (DNA): TGTGCCAGCAGCCGCGGACAGGGTAGCGCAGATACGCAGTATTTT. It translates to CASSRGQGSADTQYF.